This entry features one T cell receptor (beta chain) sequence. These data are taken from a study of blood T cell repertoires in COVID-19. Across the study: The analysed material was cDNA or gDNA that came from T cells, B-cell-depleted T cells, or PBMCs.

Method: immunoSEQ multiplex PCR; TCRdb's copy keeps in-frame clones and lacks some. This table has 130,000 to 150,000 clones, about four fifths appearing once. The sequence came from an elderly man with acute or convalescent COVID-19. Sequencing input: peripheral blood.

This CDR3 reads CASSVDRLDTIYF. The CDR3 DNA follows: TGTGCCAGCAGCGTCGACAGGCTAGACACCATATATTTT. The rearrangement joins TRBV5-4 to TRBJ1-3; D is perhaps TRBD1 (6 bases). V was shortened by 4 bases and J by 8 bases, with 13 bases between the two germline ends. From germline, CDR1 is SGHNT and CDR2 YYREEE (reference sequence). The CDR3 covers 13 residues.